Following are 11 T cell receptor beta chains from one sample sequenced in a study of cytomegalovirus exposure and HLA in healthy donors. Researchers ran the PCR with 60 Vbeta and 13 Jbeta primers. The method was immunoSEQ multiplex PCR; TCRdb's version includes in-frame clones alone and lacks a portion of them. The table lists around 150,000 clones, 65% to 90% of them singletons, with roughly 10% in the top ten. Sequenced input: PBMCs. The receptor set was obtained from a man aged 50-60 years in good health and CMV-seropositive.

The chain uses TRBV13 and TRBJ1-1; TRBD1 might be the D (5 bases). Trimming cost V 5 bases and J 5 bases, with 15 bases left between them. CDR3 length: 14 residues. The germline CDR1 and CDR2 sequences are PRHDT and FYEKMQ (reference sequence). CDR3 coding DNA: TGTGCCAGCAGCCGTTTGGGGGAGGAAACTGAAGCTTTCTTT. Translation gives CASSRLGEETEAFF. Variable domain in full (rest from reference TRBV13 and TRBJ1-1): AAGVIQSPRHLIKEKRETATLKCYPIPRHDTVYWYQQGPGQDPQFLISFYEKMQSDKGSIPDRFSAQQFSDYHSELNMSSLELGDSALYFCASSRLGEETEAFFGQGTRLTVV.

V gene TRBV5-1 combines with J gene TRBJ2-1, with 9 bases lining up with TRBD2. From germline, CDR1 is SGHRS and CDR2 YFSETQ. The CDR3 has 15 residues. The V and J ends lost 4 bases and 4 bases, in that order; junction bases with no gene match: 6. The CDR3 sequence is CASSATSGLYNEQFF. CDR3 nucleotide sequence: TGCGCCAGCAGCGCGACTAGCGGCCTTTACAATGAGCAGTTCTTC.

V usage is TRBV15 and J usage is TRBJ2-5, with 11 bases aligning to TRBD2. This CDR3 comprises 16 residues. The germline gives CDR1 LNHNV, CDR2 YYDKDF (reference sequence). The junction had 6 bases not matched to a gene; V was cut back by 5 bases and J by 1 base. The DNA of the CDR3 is TGTGCCACCAGCGGAACTAGCGGGAGCCTCCAAGAGACCCAGTACTTC. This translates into CATSGTSGSLQETQYF.

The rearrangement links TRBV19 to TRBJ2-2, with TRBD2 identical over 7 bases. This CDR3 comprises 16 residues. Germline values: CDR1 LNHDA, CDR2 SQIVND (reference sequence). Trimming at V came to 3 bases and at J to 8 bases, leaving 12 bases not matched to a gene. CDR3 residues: CASSIPDEGGSGELFF. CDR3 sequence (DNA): TGTGCCAGTAGTATCCCGGACGAGGGAGGGAGTGGGGAGCTGTTTTTT.

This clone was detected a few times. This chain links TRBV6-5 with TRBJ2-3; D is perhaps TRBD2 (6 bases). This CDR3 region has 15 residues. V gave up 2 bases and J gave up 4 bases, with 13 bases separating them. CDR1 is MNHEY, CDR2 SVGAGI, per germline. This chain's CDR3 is CASSYRWGGADTQYF. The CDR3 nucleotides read TGTGCCAGCAGTTACAGGTGGGGAGGTGCAGATACGCAGTATTTT.

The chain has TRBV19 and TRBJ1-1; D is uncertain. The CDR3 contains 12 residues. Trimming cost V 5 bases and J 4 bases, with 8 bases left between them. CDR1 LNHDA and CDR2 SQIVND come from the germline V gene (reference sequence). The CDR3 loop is CASSSEGTEAFF. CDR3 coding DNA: TGTGCCAGTAGTTCAGAGGGCACTGAAGCTTTCTTT.

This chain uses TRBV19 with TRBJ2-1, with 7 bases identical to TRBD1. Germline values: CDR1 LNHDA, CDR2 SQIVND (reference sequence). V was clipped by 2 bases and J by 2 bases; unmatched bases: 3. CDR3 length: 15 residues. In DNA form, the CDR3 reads TGTGCCAGTAGTATAAGGGGACAGACCTACAATGAGCAGTTCTTC. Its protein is CASSIRGQTYNEQFF.

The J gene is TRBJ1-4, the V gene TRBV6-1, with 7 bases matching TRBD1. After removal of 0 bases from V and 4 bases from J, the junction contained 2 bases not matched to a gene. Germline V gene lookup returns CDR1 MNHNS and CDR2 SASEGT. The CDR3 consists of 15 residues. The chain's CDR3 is CASSEAGQINEKLFF. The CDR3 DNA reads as TGTGCCAGCAGTGAAGCGGGACAGATTAATGAAAAACTGTTTTTT.

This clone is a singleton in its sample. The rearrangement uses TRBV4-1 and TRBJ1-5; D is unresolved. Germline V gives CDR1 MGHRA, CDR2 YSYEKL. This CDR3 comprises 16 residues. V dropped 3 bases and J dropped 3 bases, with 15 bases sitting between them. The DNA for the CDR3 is TGCGCCAGCAGCCATTCGGGAAGATCGGACAATCAGCCCCAGCATTTT. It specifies CASSHSGRSDNQPQHF.

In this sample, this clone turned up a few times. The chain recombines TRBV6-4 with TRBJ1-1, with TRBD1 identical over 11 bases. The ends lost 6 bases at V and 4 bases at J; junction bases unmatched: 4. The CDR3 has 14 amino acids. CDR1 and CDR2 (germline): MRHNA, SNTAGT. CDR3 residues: CASRPGTGGTEAFF. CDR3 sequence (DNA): TGTGCCAGCAGACCTGGGACAGGGGGCACTGAAGCTTTCTTT.

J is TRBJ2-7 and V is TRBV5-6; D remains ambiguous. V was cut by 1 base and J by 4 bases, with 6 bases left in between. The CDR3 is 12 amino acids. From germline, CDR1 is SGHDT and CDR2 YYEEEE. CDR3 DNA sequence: TGTGCCAGCAGCTTGAACTTTTACGAGCAGTACTTC. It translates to CASSLNFYEQYF.